This TCR beta chain was observed in a study of blood T cell repertoires in COVID-19 (TCRdb year 2020). About the study as a whole: Samples from collaborators originated in the United States, Italy and Spain and spanned both the acute and convalescent phases of COVID-19. Where available, HLA class I and class II types were taken from metadata supplied by the sample provider and were not determined by assay-based typing. The sample metadata nearly always contained a de-identified subject ID, COVID-19 status, age in years and sex. The repertoires were released in a freely available public database intended as a resource for research on the immune response to SARS-CoV-2. The dataset comprised deeply sampled blood TCRbeta repertoires from subjects exposed to, actively infected with, or recovered from COVID-19. Samples came from the ongoing ImmuneRACE study (first 160 participants) plus 1,254 subjects from 6 global collaborators. The prospective study material was composed of cDNA or gDNA derived from T cells, B-cell-depleted T cells, or PBMCs.

Study-wide findings and limitations: The quantity of clinical and demographic metadata differed by source and by participant and was supplied without curation.

TCRbeta CDR3 regions were amplified from genomic DNA by means of the immunoSEQ Assay, a bias-controlled multiplex PCR. As for the original processing: Nucleated cell counts per sample were estimated from amplification of reference gene primers within the assay. To quantify the absolute abundance of each unique TCRbeta CDR3 rearrangement, sequence reads were collapsed and filtered. Productive Simpson clonality was computed per sample as the square root of Simpson's diversity index over productive rearrangements. TCRdb re-hosts the immuneACCESS table, in-frame sequences only. Its copies lack some clones; in the studies checked, an unresolved V gene accounts for under half of them, and the cause for the rest is not known. The DNA was the basis for D and trimming; V, J and clone size are from that table. For this sample there are fewer than 60,000 clones; roughly nine tenths appear just once. Roughly 10% of the sample lies in the top ten.

V gives up 10 bases and J gives up 2 bases, and the segment between their germline ends measures 21 bases. The CDR3, from cysteine to phenylalanine, totals 15 residues. Of the read, only the CDR3 DNA is kept; its 45 bases are in frame from base 1. As encoded in the germline V gene (reference sequence), CDR1 is LNHDA while CDR2 is SQIVND. Of note for this clone: Which antigen it targets is not known. One base away there is no much larger clone; base qualities are not given.

The collaborating institutions used their own protocols to collect whole blood in K2EDTA tubes. Collaborator samples were shipped for TCRbeta analysis as frozen whole blood, isolated PBMCs, or DNA extracted from either sample type. The sample was peripheral blood. The chain uses TRBV19 and TRBJ2-7; no D segment can be confidently identified. The receptor's source is an elderly man with active or convalescent COVID-19. The nucleotides read TGTGCCACAACGGATGGCGGTAGTCATCCCTACGAGCAGTACTTC. Translated, this gives CATTDGGSHPYEQYF.